These 19 T cell receptor beta chains were sequenced from one sample in a study of blood T cell repertoires in COVID-19. TCRdb's copy holds only in-frame clones and misses some; the assay was immunoSEQ multiplex PCR. The sample carries about 260,000 clones, about 85% recorded once. Material: peripheral blood. These TCRs come from a man aged 60 to 69 who had recovered from COVID-19.

The CDR3 DNA is TGTGCCAGCAGCCACGGGACAGCCTCCTACGAGCAGTACTTC. This codes for CASSHGTASYEQYF. V gene TRBV27 combines with J gene TRBJ2-7, with 7 bases matching TRBD1. The CDR3 loop spans 14 amino acids. With V trimmed by 6 bases and J by 0 bases, 5 bases remained unmatched. CDR1 and CDR2 from the germline V gene are MNHEY and SMNVEV (reference sequence).

J is TRBJ2-1 and V is TRBV4-2; D is ambiguous. The CDR3 is 13 residues long. The ends were cut back, 2 bases at V and 3 bases at J, with 5 bases in the middle. Per germline, CDR1 LGHNA and CDR2 YNFKEQ. The CDR3 sequence: CASSQRGYNEQFF. CDR3 nucleotides: TGTGCCAGCAGCCAACGCGGCTACAATGAGCAGTTCTTC.

V and J are TRBV6-2 or TRBV6-3 and TRBJ1-2, with no clear D. The CDR3 consists of 14 residues. V was pared by 2 bases and J by 4 bases, with 11 bases between. The germline V gene has CDR1 MNHEY and CDR2 SVGEGT. Here the CDR3 reads CASSYIAGSYGYTF. The CDR3, as DNA: TGTGCCAGCAGTTACATCGCGGGTTCCTATGGCTACACCTTC.

The chain has TRBV5-1 and TRBJ1-6; D perhaps matches TRBD1 (5 bases). The germline V gene has CDR1 SGHRS and CDR2 YFSETQ. Deletions cut 4 bases from V and 0 bases from J, with 11 bases between. The CDR3 covers 16 residues. The CDR3, as DNA: TGCGCCAGCAGCCTCCGGGGGGGCTCCTATAATTCACCCCTCCACTTT. This codes for CASSLRGGSYNSPLHF.

The V gene is TRBV19, the J gene TRBJ2-2; D is possibly TRBD2 (5 bases). V was cut by 3 bases and J by 4 bases, with 9 bases left in between. Germline V gene sequence: CDR1 LNHDA, CDR2 SQIVND (reference sequence). The CDR3 extends over 14 amino acids. CDR3 residues: CASSMSGGTGELFF. CDR3 nucleotide sequence: TGTGCCAGTAGTATGTCAGGAGGCACCGGGGAGCTGTTTTTT.

In DNA form, the CDR3 reads TGTGCCAGCAGCCCGTACCGGGACAGGGGTTACGAGCAGTACTTC. It yields the protein CASSPYRDRGYEQYF. The chain links TRBV3-1 (or the pseudogene TRBV3-2) to TRBJ2-7; 10 bases agree with TRBD1. Germline CDR1 and CDR2: LGHDT and YNNKEL (reference sequence). V lost 4 bases, J lost 4 bases, and 7 bases stayed unmatched. The CDR3 spans 15 residues.

The chain joins TRBV7-9 to TRBJ2-1, with TRBD2 identical over 10 bases. CDR3 length: 19 residues. V was pared by 4 bases and J by 2 bases, with 14 bases of the junction left unmatched. Germline loops: CDR1 SEHNR, CDR2 FQNEAQ (reference sequence). DNA of the CDR3: TGTGCCAGCAGCTCCCAGCGGGGGGGCGTAGTAGTCGCCTACAATGAGCAGTTCTTC. It yields the protein CASSSQRGGVVVAYNEQFF.

The chain joins TRBV19 to TRBJ1-4; 9 positions match TRBD1. The CDR3 totals 17 residues. Per germline, CDR1 LNHDA and CDR2 SQIVND (reference sequence). Trimming at V came to 4 bases and at J to 5 bases, leaving 11 bases not matched to a gene. DNA for the CDR3: TGTGCCAGTAGTACCGGGACAGGGATCCTCCAAAATGAAAAACTGTTTTTT. It translates to CASSTGTGILQNEKLFF. The full variable domain, with the rest looked up from reference TRBV19 and TRBJ1-4, is DGGITQSPKYLFRKEGQNVTLSCEQNLNHDAMYWYRQDPGQGLRLIYYSQIVNDFQKGDIAEGYSVSREKKESFPLTVTSAQKNPTAFYLCASSTGTGILQNEKLFFGSGTQLSVL.

The chain joins TRBV9 to TRBJ1-1; perhaps TRBD1 as D (5 bases). CDR3 length: 13 residues. Deletions cut 4 bases from V and 1 base from J, with 8 bases between. Germline loops: CDR1 SGDLS, CDR2 YYNGEE. The CDR3 nucleotides read TGTGCCAGCAGCACGACAGCGAACACTGAAGCTTTCTTT. This codes for CASSTTANTEAFF.

This clone has only a few counts. The chain carries TRBV27 and TRBJ1-2; no clear D gene. CDR3 size: 13 residues. Germline loops: CDR1 MNHEY, CDR2 SMNVEV (reference sequence). Trimming removed 8 bases at V and 4 bases at J, with 14 bases between. CDR3 sequence: CASGRGFGYGYTF. Here the CDR3 DNA reads TGTGCCAGCGGAAGAGGCTTCGGCTATGGCTACACCTTC.

CDR3 in DNA: TGTGCCAGCAGCCGGTTATCTGGGGCCAACGTCCTGACTTTC. Its translation: CASSRLSGANVLTF. V usage is TRBV7-2 and J usage is TRBJ2-6; D remains ambiguous. V lost 5 bases to trimming and J lost 1 base, with 6 bases between them. The CDR3 has 14 amino acids. CDR1 is SGHTA, CDR2 FQGNSA, per germline.

V and J are TRBV7-2 and TRBJ1-4; 7 nucleotides agree with TRBD1. Germline trimming cut 3 bases from V and 5 bases from J; bases unmatched to any gene: 9. CDR3 length equals 16 residues. The V gene's germline CDR1 is SGHTA and CDR2 FQGNSA. CDR3 protein: CASSFTGTVKNEKLFF. CDR3 bases: TGTGCCAGCAGCTTTACCGGGACAGTTAAGAATGAAAAACTGTTTTTT.

The chain recombines TRBV29-1 with TRBJ2-6; 7 bases are a match to TRBD1. Unmatched junction bases numbered 3, after V lost 4 bases and J lost 0 bases. The germline V gene has CDR1 SQVTM and CDR2 ANQGSEA. The CDR3 totals 15 residues. The CDR3 sequence is CSVGDSFSGANVLTF. For the CDR3, the DNA is TGCAGCGTTGGGGACAGTTTCTCTGGGGCCAACGTCCTGACTTTC.

The CDR3: CASSSLGLGGPMQETQYF. CDR3 nucleotides: TGTGCCAGCAGCTCCTTGGGTCTGGGGGGGCCGATGCAAGAGACCCAGTACTTC. V and J are TRBV7-2 and TRBJ2-5, with a weak D call TRBD2 (7 bases). The V end lost 4 bases, the J end lost 2 bases, and 23 bases lay between the germline ends. Germline loops: CDR1 SGHTA, CDR2 FQGNSA. The CDR3 consists of 18 residues.

V and J are TRBV5-4 and TRBJ2-7; D possibly corresponds to TRBD1 (6 bases). Germline V gene data show CDR1 as SGHNT and CDR2 as YYREEE (reference sequence). The CDR3 runs to 13 residues. Trimming pared 2 bases from V and 4 bases from J, leaving 10 bases between. The CDR3 region has the DNA TGTGCCAGCAGCTTACTACAGGGTTACGAGCAGTACTTC. Amino acids: CASSLLQGYEQYF.

The V call is TRBV7-3, the J call TRBJ2-5; TRBD1 agrees at 7 bases. The trim removed 5 bases at V and 1 base at J, leaving 4 bases unmatched. This CDR3 spans 14 amino acids. Germline V lookup: CDR1 SGHTA, CDR2 FQGTGA. The CDR3 spells CASSPGTVQETQYF. CDR3 coding DNA: TGTGCCAGCAGCCCGGGGACAGTCCAAGAGACCCAGTACTTC.

The chain couples TRBV9 to TRBJ2-2, with 11 positions matching TRBD2. This CDR3 is 17 amino acids long. Looked up from germline, CDR1 is SGDLS and CDR2 is YYNGEE. Trimming removed 0 bases from V and 3 bases from J; junction bases left unmatched: 4. The CDR3 sequence is CASSVVAGGPDTGELFF. CDR3 nucleotide sequence: TGTGCCAGCAGCGTAGTAGCGGGGGGGCCGGACACCGGGGAGCTGTTTTTT.

The rearrangement links TRBV27 to TRBJ2-6; tentative D call: TRBD2 (6 bases). Germline V gives CDR1 MNHEY, CDR2 SMNVEV (reference sequence). The CDR3 length is 17 residues. V was pared by 4 bases and J by 2 bases, with 15 bases between. The CDR3 nucleotides are TGTGCCAGCAGTTCCGGGACTCAGGCACCTGGGGCCAACGTCCTGACTTTC. The encoded protein is CASSSGTQAPGANVLTF.

The chain combines TRBV4-2 with TRBJ1-4; TRBD1 might be the D (6 bases). V was cut by 2 bases and J by 7 bases, with 11 bases left in between. The germline V gene encodes CDR1 LGHNA and CDR2 YNFKEQ. The CDR3 contains 14 residues. CDR3 sequence reads: CASSQTGNTEKLFF. The CDR3 nucleotides are TGTGCCAGCAGCCAAACAGGGAATACTGAAAAACTGTTTTTT.